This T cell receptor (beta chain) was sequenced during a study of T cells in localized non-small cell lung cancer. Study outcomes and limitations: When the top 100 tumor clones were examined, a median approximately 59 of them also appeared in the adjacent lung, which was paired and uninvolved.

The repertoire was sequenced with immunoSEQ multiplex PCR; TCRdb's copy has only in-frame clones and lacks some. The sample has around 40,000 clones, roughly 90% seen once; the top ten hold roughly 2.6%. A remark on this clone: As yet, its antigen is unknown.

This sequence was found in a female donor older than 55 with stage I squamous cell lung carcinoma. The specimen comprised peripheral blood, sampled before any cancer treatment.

This CDR3 reads CASSVDPEGRGYEQYF. CDR3 DNA sequence: TGTGCCAGCAGCGTAGACCCCGAGGGCCGGGGGTACGAGCAGTACTTC. This sequence joins TRBV9 and TRBJ2-7; D perhaps matches TRBD2 (6 bases). The germline V gene has CDR1 SGDLS and CDR2 YYNGEE. CDR3 length equals 16 residues. The ends were cut back, 0 bases at V and 4 bases at J, with 17 bases in the middle.